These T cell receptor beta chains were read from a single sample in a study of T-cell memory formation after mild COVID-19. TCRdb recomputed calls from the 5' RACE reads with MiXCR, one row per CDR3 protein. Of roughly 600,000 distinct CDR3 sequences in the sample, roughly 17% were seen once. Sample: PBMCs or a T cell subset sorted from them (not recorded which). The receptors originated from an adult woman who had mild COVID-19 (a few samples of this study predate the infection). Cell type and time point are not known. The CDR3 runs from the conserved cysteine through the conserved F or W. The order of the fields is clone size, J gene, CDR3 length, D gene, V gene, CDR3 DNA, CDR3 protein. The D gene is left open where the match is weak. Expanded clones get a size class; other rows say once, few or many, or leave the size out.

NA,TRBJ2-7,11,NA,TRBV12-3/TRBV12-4,TGTGCCAGCAGTTATGGGGACGAGCAGTACTTC,CASSYGDEQYF
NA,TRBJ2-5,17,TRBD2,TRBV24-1,TGTGCCACCAGTGAGAGGCGGAGCGGGAGGAGTGGAGAGACCCAGTACTTC,CATSERRSGRSGETQYF
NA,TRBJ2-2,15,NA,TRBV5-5,TGTGCCAGCAGAATTGGTTCACGGAGCACCGGGGAGCTGTTTTTT,CASRIGSRSTGELFF
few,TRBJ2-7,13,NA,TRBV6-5,TGTGCCAGCAGTTACTCGATGGGGGTCGAGCAGTACTTC,CASSYSMGVEQYF
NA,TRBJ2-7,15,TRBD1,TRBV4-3,TGCGCCAGCAGCCCTGGGAGGACAGGGGTAAACGAGCAGTACTTC,CASSPGRTGVNEQYF
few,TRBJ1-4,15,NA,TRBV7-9,TGTGCCAGCAGCCCAGGAAGCATGGCTAATGAAAAACTGTTTTTT,CASSPGSMANEKLFF
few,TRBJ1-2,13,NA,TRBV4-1,TGCGCCAGCAGCCAAGTGTTGCCCACCGGCTACACCTTC,CASSQVLPTGYTF
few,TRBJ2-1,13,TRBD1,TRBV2,TGTGCCAGCAGGAGGACAGGGTCCCATGAGCAGTTCTTC,CASRRTGSHEQFF
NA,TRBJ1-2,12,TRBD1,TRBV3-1,TGTGCCAGCGCGGGACAGGATTATGGCTACACCTTC,CASAGQDYGYTF
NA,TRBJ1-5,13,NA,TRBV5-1,TGCGCCAGCAGCTTGGCCATCGATCAGCCCCAGCATTTT,CASSLAIDQPQHF
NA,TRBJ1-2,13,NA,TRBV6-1,TGTGCCAGCAGTGAACCCATTGACAGGGGCTACACCTTC,CASSEPIDRGYTF
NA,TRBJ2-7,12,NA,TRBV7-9,TGTGCCAGCAACTATCAGGGAGACGAGCAGTACTTC,CASNYQGDEQYF
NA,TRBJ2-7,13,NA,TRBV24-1,TGTGCCACCGTCGGTCACCGAGACTACGAGCAGTACTTC,CATVGHRDYEQYF
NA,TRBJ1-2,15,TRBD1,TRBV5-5,TGTGCCAGCAGCTACAACAGGGGGTCCCCCTATGGCTACACCTTC,CASSYNRGSPYGYTF